The T cell receptor beta chain under discussion was sequenced for a study of T cells after yellow fever vaccination. Trimming shortened V by 1 base and J by 6 bases, and 10 bases separated the two germline ends. Per the germline V gene, CDR1 is SGHDT and CDR2 is YYEEEE. This CDR3 is built from 13 residues. MiXCR, applied by TCRdb to the 5' RACE reads, yields one record per CDR3 protein. There are roughly 30,000 distinct CDR3 sequences in the sample; roughly 10% occur only once, and less than 15% lies in the top ten. The study, taken as a whole, reports: A faster peak, day 5 versus 15, was reached by the weaker secondary response.

This receptor was obtained from a young man who received the YFV17D yellow fever vaccine. The chain has TRBV5-6 and TRBJ1-2, with D perhaps matching TRBD1 (5 bases). The material sequenced was PBMCs, either bulk or a sorted T-cell subset (CD4+, CD8+, memory, or dextramer-sorted; not recorded which), taken around 15 days after the first yellow fever vaccination. The CDR3 spells CASSLPGKDGYTF. The CDR3 DNA follows: TGTGCCAGCAGCTTGCCAGGGAAGGATGGCTACACCTTC.